This T cell receptor beta chain was captured by sequencing in a study of blood T cell repertoires in COVID-19. Study as a whole: Specimens from acute and convalescent COVID-19 originated in the United States, Italy and Spain.

This CDR3 is built from 12 residues. Trimming left V 10 bases short and J 3 bases short, with 11 bases between. Germline CDR1 and CDR2: MNHEY and SVGAGI. Only in-frame clones appear in the TCRdb table, and some are missing; sequencing was by immunoSEQ multiplex PCR. The sample holds a few hundred thousand clones, roughly 90% seen once. The V gene is TRBV6-5, the J gene TRBJ2-3; D is unresolved. This clonotype was obtained from a woman aged 30 to 39 with active or convalescent COVID-19. Sequenced input: peripheral blood. The CDR3 nucleotides are TGTGCCACCCTAAGAGGTACAGATACGCAGTATTTT. This sequence encodes CATLRGTDTQYF.